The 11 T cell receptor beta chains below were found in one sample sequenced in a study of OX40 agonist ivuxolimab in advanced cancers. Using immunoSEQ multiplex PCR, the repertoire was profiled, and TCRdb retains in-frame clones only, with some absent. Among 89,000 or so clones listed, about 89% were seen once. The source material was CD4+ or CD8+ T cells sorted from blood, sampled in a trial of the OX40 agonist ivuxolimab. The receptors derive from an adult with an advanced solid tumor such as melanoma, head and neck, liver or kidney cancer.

The CDR3, as DNA: TGTGCCTGGAGTGTGGGGTATAGTACTGAAGCTTTCTTT. Amino acid sequence: CAWSVGYSTEAFF. The chain carries TRBV30 and TRBJ1-1; D gene unclear. There are 13 residues in the CDR3. V lost 0 bases and J lost 5, with 10 bases in between. Germline V gene data show CDR1 as GTSNPN and CDR2 as SVGIG (reference sequence).

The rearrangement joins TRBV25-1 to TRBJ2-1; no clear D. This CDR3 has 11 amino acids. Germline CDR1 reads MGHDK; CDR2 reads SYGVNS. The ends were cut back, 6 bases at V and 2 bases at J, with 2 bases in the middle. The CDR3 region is CASRTYNEQFF. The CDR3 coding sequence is TGTGCCAGCAGGACCTACAATGAGCAGTTCTTC.

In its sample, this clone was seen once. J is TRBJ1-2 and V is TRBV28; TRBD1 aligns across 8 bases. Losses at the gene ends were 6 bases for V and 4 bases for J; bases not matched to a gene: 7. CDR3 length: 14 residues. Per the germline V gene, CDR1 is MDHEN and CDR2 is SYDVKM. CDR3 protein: CASSPVGTGYGYTF. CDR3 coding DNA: TGTGCCAGCAGCCCCGTCGGGACAGGCTATGGCTACACCTTC.

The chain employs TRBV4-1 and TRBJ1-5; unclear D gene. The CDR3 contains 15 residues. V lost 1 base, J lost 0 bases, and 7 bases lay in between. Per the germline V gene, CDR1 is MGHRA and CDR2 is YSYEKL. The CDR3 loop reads CASSQGELSNQPQHF. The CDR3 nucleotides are TGCGCCAGCAGCCAAGGAGAACTTAGCAATCAGCCCCAGCATTTT.

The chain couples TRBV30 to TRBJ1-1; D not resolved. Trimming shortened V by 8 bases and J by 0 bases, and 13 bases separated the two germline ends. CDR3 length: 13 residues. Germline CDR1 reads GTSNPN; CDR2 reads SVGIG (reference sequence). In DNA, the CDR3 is TGTGCCGGATTACAGTTTATGAACACTGAAGCTTTCTTT. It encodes CAGLQFMNTEAFF.

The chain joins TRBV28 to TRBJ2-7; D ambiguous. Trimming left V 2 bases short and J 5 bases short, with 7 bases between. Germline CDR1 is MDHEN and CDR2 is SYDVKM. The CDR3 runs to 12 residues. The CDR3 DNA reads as TGTGCCAGCAGTTTAGCCCCTCACGAGCAGTACTTC. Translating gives CASSLAPHEQYF. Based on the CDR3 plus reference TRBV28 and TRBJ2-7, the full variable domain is DVKVTQSSRYLVKRTGEKVFLECVQDMDHENMFWYRQDPGLGLRLIYFSYDVKMKEKGDIPEGYSVSREKKERFSLILESASTNQTSMYLCASSLAPHEQYFGPGTRLTVT.

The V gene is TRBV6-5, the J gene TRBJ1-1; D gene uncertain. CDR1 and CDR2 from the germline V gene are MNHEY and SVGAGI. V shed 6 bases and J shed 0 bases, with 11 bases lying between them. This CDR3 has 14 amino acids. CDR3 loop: CASRVDGMNTEAFF. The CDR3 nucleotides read TGTGCCAGCAGGGTCGATGGGATGAACACTGAAGCTTTCTTT.

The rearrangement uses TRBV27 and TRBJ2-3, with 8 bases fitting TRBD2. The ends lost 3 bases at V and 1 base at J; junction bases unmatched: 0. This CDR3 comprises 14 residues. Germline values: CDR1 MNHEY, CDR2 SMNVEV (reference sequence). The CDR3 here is CASSFGGGTDTQYF. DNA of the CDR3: TGTGCCAGCAGTTTCGGGGGGGGCACAGATACGCAGTATTTT.

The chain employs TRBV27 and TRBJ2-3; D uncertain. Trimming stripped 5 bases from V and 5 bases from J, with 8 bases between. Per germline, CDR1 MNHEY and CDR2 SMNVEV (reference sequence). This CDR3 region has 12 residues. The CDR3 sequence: CASSPARDTQYF. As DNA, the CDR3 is TGTGCCAGCAGTCCAGCCAGAGATACGCAGTATTTT.

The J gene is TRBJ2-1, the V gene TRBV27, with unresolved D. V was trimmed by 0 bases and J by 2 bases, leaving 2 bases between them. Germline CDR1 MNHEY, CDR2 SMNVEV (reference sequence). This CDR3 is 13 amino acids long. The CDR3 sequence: CASSLSAYNEQFF. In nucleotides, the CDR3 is TGTGCCAGCAGTTTATCTGCCTACAATGAGCAGTTCTTC.

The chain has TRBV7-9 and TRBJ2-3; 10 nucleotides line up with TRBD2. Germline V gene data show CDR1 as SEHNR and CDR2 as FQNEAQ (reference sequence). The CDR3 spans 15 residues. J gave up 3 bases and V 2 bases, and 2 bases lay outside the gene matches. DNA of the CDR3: TGTGCCAGCAGCTTACTAGCGGGAGAAACAGATACGCAGTATTTT. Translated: CASSLLAGETDTQYF.